This passage covers 4 T cell receptor beta chains from one sample sequenced in a study of tumor and adjacent non-tumor tissue in lung cancer. RNA was extracted from bulk tissue without any cell sorting. More than 3 cm separated this lung sample from the edge of the tumor. Three rounds of nested PCR, following a modified ARM-PCR protocol, produced the TCRbeta library. TCRdb re-called the multiplex PCR reads with MiXCR, one entry per CDR3 protein. This sample has approximately 62,000 distinct CDR3 sequences, with roughly 57% found just once. The sequenced sample was distant non-tumor lung tissue. These receptors came from a man in his 70s with non-small cell lung cancer.

The chain uses TRBV29-1 and TRBJ2-5; 8 bases align to TRBD1. Germline lookup yields CDR1 SQVTM and CDR2 ANQGSEA. The junction had 9 bases not matched to a gene; V was cut back by 6 bases and J by 3 bases. This CDR3 is 14 amino acids long. The CDR3 DNA is TGCAGCGTGGACCCCAGGGGGCAGAAAGAGACCCAGTACTTC. Amino acids: CSVDPRGQKETQYF.

The CDR3 is CASSLYSLTDTQYF. CDR3 bases: TGTGCCAGCAGCTTATACTCCCTCACAGATACGCAGTATTTT. The chain recombines TRBV7-9 with TRBJ2-3; D is undetermined. Between the trimmed V and J ends, which lost 2 bases and 2 bases, there was a span of 8 bases. Germline lookup yields CDR1 SEHNR and CDR2 FQNEAQ (reference sequence). CDR3 length: 14 amino acids.

This clonotype was recorded a few times. V usage is TRBV30 and J usage is TRBJ1-3; no firm D call. CDR1 and CDR2 from the germline V gene are GTSNPN and SVGIG (reference sequence). This CDR3 has 14 amino acids. V was clipped by 2 bases and J by 8 bases, with 16 bases between them. CDR3 residues: CAWSHSGRGYTIYF. Written as DNA, the CDR3 is TGTGCCTGGAGTCACTCCGGGCGTGGGTACACCATATATTTT.

A note on this clonotype: A much larger clone differs from this one at a single base, so this may be a read error. The chain carries TRBV10-3 and TRBJ2-7; D perhaps matches TRBD2 (6 bases). The CDR3 has 11 amino acids. The germline V gene has CDR1 ENHRY and CDR2 SYGVKD. This CDR3 reads CAIRESGLQYF. The CDR3 coding sequence is TGTGCCATCAGAGAGTCGGGACTGCAGTACTTC.